These T cell receptor beta chains were read from a single sample in a study of blood T cells in healthy people across ages. TCRdb used MiXCR to reprocess the 5' RACE reads, holding one entry per CDR3 protein. Here the sample spans roughly 730,000 distinct CDR3 sequences, around three fifths being singletons. The material sequenced was blood. Receptors were obtained from a man in his forties in good health. The CDR3 runs from the conserved cysteine through the conserved F or W. The D gene is left open where the match is weak. Not every row has a clone size; where given, it reads once, few, many or a size class.

>TRBJ2-7|TRBD1|TRBV18|NA
TGTGCCAGCTCACCGGGACAGGACTACTACGAGCAGTACTTC
CASSPGQDYYEQYF
>TRBJ2-6|TRBD1|TRBV29-1|once
TGCAGCGTTGCGGGACAGGTGAACTCTGGGGCCAACGTCCTGACTTTC
CSVAGQVNSGANVLTF
>TRBJ2-1|NA|TRBV28|NA
TGTGCCAGCAGGGGAGTGCCGCAGGGGCGTGGGTTCTTC
CASRGVPQGRGFF
>TRBJ2-7|NA|TRBV5-1|NA
TGCGCCAGCAGCGCATTTTCTTGGGGCAAATACGAGCAGTACTTC
CASSAFSWGKYEQYF
>TRBJ1-4|NA|TRBV29-1|NA
TGCAGCGCCGCAGGCGGAGGGAATAATGAAAAACTGTTTTTT
CSAAGGGNNEKLFF
>TRBJ1-2|NA|TRBV20-1|NA
TGCAGTGCTCCAGGGATTACTTTTTATGGCTACACCTTC
CSAPGITFYGYTF
>TRBJ1-5|NA|TRBV28|NA
TGTGCCAGCGGGTTTGCAGGGATGTCGAATCAGCCCCAGCATTTT
CASGFAGMSNQPQHF
>TRBJ2-6|NA|TRBV7-2|few
TGTGCCAGCAGCTTAGGAGTCCGGGGGCTCTCTGGGGCCAACGTCCTGACTTTC
CASSLGVRGLSGANVLTF
>TRBJ2-1|TRBD1|TRBV7-2|NA
TGTGCCAGCAGCTATACAGGGGGCTCCTACAATGAGCAGTTCTTC
CASSYTGGSYNEQFF
>TRBJ2-3|NA|TRBV10-2|NA
TGCGCCAGCCGGGACGGCAGCAGGGATACGCAGTATTTT
CASRDGSRDTQYF
>TRBJ2-3|NA|TRBV24-1|once
TGTGCCACCAGTGATCCGAAACAGGGAAGCACAGATACGCAGTATTTT
CATSDPKQGSTDTQYF
>TRBJ1-2|NA|TRBV4-1|NA
TGCGCCAGCAGCACGGGGACGGAGAATTACTATGGCTACACCTTC
CASSTGTENYYGYTF
>TRBJ2-3|NA|TRBV5-1|few
TGCGCCAGCAGCTTGGATGGGGCTGTTCGCACAGATACGCAGTATTTT
CASSLDGAVRTDTQYF
>TRBJ1-1|TRBD1|TRBV9|NA
TGTGCCAGCAGCGTAGTCGACAGGGGATTAAGCACTGAAGCTTTCTTT
CASSVVDRGLSTEAFF
>TRBJ2-4|NA|TRBV20-1|NA
TGCAGTGCTAGGTTTCCGGGGGAGGACATTCAGTACTTC
CSARFPGEDIQYF
>TRBJ1-5|NA|TRBV7-9|NA
TGTGCCAGCAGCTTATCCGACAGGCCGGGTCATCAGCCCCAGCATTTT
CASSLSDRPGHQPQHF
>TRBJ2-5|TRBD2|TRBV10-2|NA
TGCGCCAGCACCCAAAGGAACAGCACGAAGGGGACTAGCGGGAGGAAGACCCAGTACTTC
CASTQRNSTKGTSGRKTQYF
>TRBJ2-2|NA|TRBV7-2|NA
TGTGCCAGCAGCCGCGGGTCTAACACCGGGGAGCTGTTTTTT
CASSRGSNTGELFF
>TRBJ2-7|NA|TRBV6-1|NA
TGTGCCAGCAGTGAAGCCCTGTCGGGCCCATACTACGAGCAGTACTTC
CASSEALSGPYYEQYF
>TRBJ1-6|NA|TRBV20-1|few
TGCAGTGCGCTCAAGGGGGGATTGGATTCACCCCTCCACTTT
CSALKGGLDSPLHF
>TRBJ2-7|NA|TRBV12-1|NA
TGTGCCAGCAACGGCCACCAGGGCGCAAGGGAGCAGTACTTC
CASNGHQGAREQYF
>TRBJ2-5|NA|TRBV19|NA
TGTGCCAGTAGTCTAAACAGACAGTTTCAAGAGACCCAGTACTTC
CASSLNRQFQETQYF
>TRBJ2-5|TRBD1|TRBV3-1|NA
TGTGCCAGCAGCCTCGGGACAGGGGGCAGAGAGACCCAGTACTTC
CASSLGTGGRETQYF
>TRBJ1-1|NA|TRBV4-3|few
TGCGCCAGCAGCCAAGTCTTGGGGAACACTGAAGCTTTCTTT
CASSQVLGNTEAFF
>TRBJ2-3|NA|TRBV7-9|NA
TGTGCCAGCTCGGGAGAGGCTAGGGATACGCAGTATTTT
CASSGEARDTQYF
>TRBJ2-7|NA|TRBV7-2|few
TGTGCCAGCAGCCTCTCCCCTCAGGGGGGCTACGAGCAGTACTTC
CASSLSPQGGYEQYF
>TRBJ1-6|NA|TRBV29-1|NA
TGCAGCGTTGACGTGGGGGGAGGGGATTCACCCCTCCACTTT
CSVDVGGGDSPLHF
>TRBJ1-1|TRBD1|TRBV5-6|NA
TGTGCCAGCAGCTCCGGACAGGGTGGGGCTTTCTTT
CASSSGQGGAFF
>TRBJ1-4|NA|TRBV20-1|NA
TGCAGTGCCCCGGCACCAGCTAATGAAAAACTGTTTTTT
CSAPAPANEKLFF
>TRBJ2-2|TRBD1|TRBV29-1|NA
TGCAGCATTGAAACACAGGGGGTGGACACCGGGGAGCTGTTTTTT
CSIETQGVDTGELFF
>TRBJ2-4|TRBD1|TRBV27|NA
TGTACCAGCAGTCTACTAGGACAGGGAAGAGATCTGGGGCAGTACTTC
CTSSLLGQGRDLGQYF
>TRBJ1-6|NA|TRBV6-6|NA
TGTGCCAGCAGTACCGAACCAGGGGCGATTAATTCACCCCTCCACTTT
CASSTEPGAINSPLHF
>TRBJ1-5|NA|TRBV7-2|NA
TGTGCCAGCAGCTGGGTGACAGGAGATCAGCCCCAGCATTTT
CASSWVTGDQPQHF
>TRBJ2-7|NA|TRBV7-9|NA
TGTGCCAGCAGCTTATCGTGGGCGAAAGAGTGGGAGAAGAACCCCTACGAGCAGTACTTC
CASSLSWAKEWEKNPYEQYF
>TRBJ2-5|TRBD2|TRBV20-1|NA
TGCAGTGCTGGAGACGGGGGGGCCCAAGAGACCCAGTACTTC
CSAGDGGAQETQYF
>TRBJ1-5|NA|TRBV7-8|NA
TGTGCCAGCAGCTTAGCTCTCGGGCGGGATCAGCCCCAGCATTTT
CASSLALGRDQPQHF
>TRBJ1-5|NA|TRBV29-1|few
TGCAGCGTTGTAGAAGGGCAGAAGAATCAGCCCCAGCATTTT
CSVVEGQKNQPQHF
>TRBJ2-7|NA|TRBV7-3|NA
TGTGCCAGCAGTCCATCGTTAACCTACGAGCAGTACTTC
CASSPSLTYEQYF
>TRBJ2-3|NA|TRBV6-1|NA
TGTGCCAGCAGTGAAGACTTTAATACGCAGTATTTT
CASSEDFNTQYF
>TRBJ2-2|TRBD1|TRBV12-3/TRBV12-4|NA
TGTGCCAGCAGGCCAGGGGGCGACACCGGGGAGCTGTTTTTT
CASRPGGDTGELFF
>TRBJ1-2|NA|TRBV9|NA
TGTGCCAGCAGCCCATCCGCCGGGAGATCTAACTATGGCTACACCTTC
CASSPSAGRSNYGYTF
>TRBJ2-6|TRBD1|TRBV5-6|NA
TGTGCCAGCAGCCAATCGAAGACAGGGGCGCCTGGGGCCAACGTCCTGACTTTC
CASSQSKTGAPGANVLTF
>TRBJ2-1|NA|TRBV11-1|NA
TGTGCCAGCAGCTTTCAATCAGGGTTGGACAATGAGCAGTTCTTC
CASSFQSGLDNEQFF
>TRBJ2-5|NA|TRBV4-2|NA
TGTGCCAGCAGCTCCACCCGAGGGGGGGAATCCGAGACCCAGTACTTC
CASSSTRGGESETQYF
>TRBJ2-3|TRBD2|TRBV9|NA
TGTGCCAGCGTGTCGGGCGGGGGGGTGGCAGATACGCAGTATTTT
CASVSGGGVADTQYF
>TRBJ2-1|NA|TRBV7-6|NA
TGTGCCAGCAGCTTAAATCCTAGCTCCTACAATGAGCAGTTCTTC
CASSLNPSSYNEQFF
>TRBJ2-2|NA|TRBV29-1|few
TGCAGCGTTGAAGATCTAAGCAGAAACACCGGGGAGCTGTTTTTT
CSVEDLSRNTGELFF
>TRBJ1-4|NA|TRBV20-1|NA
TGCAGTTGCCCGCAGGGCGTTTCAGAAAAACTGTTTTTT
CSCPQGVSEKLFF
>TRBJ1-2|TRBD1|TRBV12-3/TRBV12-4|NA
TGTGCCAGCAGAAACAGGGGTGGCTACACCTTC
CASRNRGGYTF
>TRBJ1-5|NA|TRBV27|NA
TGTGCCAGCGGACACCTGGGTGTCGGCAATCAGCCCCAGCATTTT
CASGHLGVGNQPQHF